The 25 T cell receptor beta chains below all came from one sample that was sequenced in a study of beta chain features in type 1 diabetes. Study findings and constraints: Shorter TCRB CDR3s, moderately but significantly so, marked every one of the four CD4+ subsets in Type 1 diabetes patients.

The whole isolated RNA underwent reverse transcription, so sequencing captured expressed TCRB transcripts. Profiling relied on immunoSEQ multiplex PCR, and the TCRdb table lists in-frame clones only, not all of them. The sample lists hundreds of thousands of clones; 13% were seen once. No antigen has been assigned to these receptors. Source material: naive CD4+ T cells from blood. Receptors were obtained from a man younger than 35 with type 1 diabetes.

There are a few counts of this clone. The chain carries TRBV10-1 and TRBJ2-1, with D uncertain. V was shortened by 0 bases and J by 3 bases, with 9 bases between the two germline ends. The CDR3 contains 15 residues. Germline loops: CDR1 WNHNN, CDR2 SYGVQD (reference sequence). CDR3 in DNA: TGCGCCAGCAGTGAGTCGCCAGGCGACTACAATGAGCAGTTCTTC. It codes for CASSESPGDYNEQFF.

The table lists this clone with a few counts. The CDR3 DNA sequence: TGTGCCAGCAGTTTACAGCCCTATGGCTACACCTTC. Amino acids: CASSLQPYGYTF. The J gene is TRBJ1-2, the V gene TRBV28; the D is unclear. Germline CDR1 is MDHEN and CDR2 is SYDVKM. The CDR3 has 12 residues. V was clipped by 2 bases and J by 4 bases, with 5 bases between them.

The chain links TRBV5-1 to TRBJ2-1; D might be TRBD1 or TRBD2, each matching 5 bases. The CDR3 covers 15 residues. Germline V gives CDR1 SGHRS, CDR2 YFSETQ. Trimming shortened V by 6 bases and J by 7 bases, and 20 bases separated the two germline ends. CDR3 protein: CASTENPGTKNEQFF. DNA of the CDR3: TGCGCCAGCACCGAAAACCCCGGGACGAAAAATGAGCAGTTCTTC.

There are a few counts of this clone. In DNA form, the CDR3 reads TGTGCCTTCACGTCTTGGAACACTGAAGCTTTCTTT. Its protein product is CAFTSWNTEAFF. The rearrangement joins TRBV30 to TRBJ1-1, with D unclear. Germline CDR1 is GTSNPN and CDR2 is SVGIG (reference sequence). V lost 7 bases and J lost 1, with 10 bases in between. This CDR3 spans 12 amino acids.

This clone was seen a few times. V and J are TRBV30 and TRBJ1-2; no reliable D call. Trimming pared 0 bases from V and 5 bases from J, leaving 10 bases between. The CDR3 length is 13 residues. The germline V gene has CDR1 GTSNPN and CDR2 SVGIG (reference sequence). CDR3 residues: CAWSVHLGYGYTF. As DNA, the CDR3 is TGTGCCTGGAGTGTCCACTTGGGTTATGGCTACACCTTC. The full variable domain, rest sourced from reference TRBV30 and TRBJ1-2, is SQTIHQWPATLVQPVGSPLSLECTVEGTSNPNLYWYRQAAGRGLQLLFYSVGIGQISSEVPQNLSASRPQDRQFILSSKKLLLSDSGFYLCAWSVHLGYGYTFGSGTRLTVV.

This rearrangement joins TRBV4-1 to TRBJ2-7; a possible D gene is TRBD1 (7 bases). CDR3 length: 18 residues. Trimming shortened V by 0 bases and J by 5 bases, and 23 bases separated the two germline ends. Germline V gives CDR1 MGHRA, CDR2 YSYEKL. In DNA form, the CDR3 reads TGCGCCAGCAGCCAAGACGCCACAGGGGAGGCCATGCGCCACGAGCAGTACTTC. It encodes CASSQDATGEAMRHEQYF.

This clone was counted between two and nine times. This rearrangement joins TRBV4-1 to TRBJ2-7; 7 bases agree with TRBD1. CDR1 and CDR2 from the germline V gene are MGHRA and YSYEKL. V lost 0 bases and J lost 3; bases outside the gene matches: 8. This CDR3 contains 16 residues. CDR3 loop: CASSQDIGTESYEQYF. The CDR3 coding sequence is TGCGCCAGCAGCCAAGATATTGGGACAGAAAGCTACGAGCAGTACTTC.

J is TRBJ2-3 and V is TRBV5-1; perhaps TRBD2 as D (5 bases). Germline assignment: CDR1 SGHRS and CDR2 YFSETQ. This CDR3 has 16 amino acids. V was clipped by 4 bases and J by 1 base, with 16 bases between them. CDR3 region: CASSPQPSGGTDTQYF. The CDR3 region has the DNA TGCGCCAGCAGCCCCCAACCCTCCGGGGGCACAGATACGCAGTATTTT.

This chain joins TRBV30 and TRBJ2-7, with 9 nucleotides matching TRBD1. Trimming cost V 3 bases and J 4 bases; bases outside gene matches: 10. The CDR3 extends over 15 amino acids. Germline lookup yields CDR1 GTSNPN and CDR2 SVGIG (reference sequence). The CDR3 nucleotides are TGTGCCTGGAGCCTCGGGACAGGGTGGAAGTACGAGCAGTACTTC. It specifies CAWSLGTGWKYEQYF.

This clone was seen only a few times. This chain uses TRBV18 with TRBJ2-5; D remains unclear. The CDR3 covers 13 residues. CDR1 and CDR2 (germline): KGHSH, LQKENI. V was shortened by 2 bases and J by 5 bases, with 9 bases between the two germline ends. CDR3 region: CASSPGISETQYF. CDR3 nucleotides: TGTGCCAGCTCACCAGGGATATCGGAGACCCAGTACTTC.

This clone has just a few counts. CDR3 loop: CASSIHGQGRETQYF. CDR3 sequence (DNA): TGTGCCAGCAGCATCCACGGACAGGGCCGCGAGACCCAGTACTTC. V usage is TRBV9 and J usage is TRBJ2-5, with 8 bases matching TRBD1. This CDR3 is 15 amino acids long. Losses at the gene ends were 4 bases for V and 5 bases for J; bases not matched to a gene: 10. CDR1 is SGDLS, CDR2 YYNGEE, per germline.

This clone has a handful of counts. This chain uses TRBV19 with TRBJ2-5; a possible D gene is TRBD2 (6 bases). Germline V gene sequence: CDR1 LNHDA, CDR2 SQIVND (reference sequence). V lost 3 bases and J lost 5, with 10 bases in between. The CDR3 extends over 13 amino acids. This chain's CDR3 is CASSITGLETQYF. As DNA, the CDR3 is TGTGCCAGTAGTATTACGGGACTCGAGACCCAGTACTTC.

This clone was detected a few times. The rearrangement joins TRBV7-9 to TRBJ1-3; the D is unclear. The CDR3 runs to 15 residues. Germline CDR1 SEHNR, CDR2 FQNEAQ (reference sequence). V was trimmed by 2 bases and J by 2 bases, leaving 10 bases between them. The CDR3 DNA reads TGTGCCAGCAGCTTAACTGAAGGAGCTGGAAACACCATATATTTT. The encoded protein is CASSLTEGAGNTIYF.

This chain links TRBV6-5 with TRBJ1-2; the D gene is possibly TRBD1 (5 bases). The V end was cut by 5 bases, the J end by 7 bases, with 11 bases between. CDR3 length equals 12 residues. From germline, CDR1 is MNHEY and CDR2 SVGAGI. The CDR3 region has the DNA TGTGCCAGCAGTCCACGCGGGGCTGGCTACACCTTC. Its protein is CASSPRGAGYTF.

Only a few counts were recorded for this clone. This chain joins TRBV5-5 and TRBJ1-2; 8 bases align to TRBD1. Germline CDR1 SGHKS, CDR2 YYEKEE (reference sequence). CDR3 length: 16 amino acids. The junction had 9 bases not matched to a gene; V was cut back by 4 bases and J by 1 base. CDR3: CASSPSWTGNNYGYTF. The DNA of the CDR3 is TGTGCCAGCAGCCCTTCCTGGACAGGGAATAACTATGGCTACACCTTC.

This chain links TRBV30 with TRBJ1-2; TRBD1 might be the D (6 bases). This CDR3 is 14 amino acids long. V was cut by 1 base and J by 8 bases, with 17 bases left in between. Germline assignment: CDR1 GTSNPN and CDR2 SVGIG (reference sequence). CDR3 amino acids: CAWSGPGTREGYTF. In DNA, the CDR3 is TGTGCCTGGAGTGGGCCCGGGACAAGAGAAGGCTACACCTTC.

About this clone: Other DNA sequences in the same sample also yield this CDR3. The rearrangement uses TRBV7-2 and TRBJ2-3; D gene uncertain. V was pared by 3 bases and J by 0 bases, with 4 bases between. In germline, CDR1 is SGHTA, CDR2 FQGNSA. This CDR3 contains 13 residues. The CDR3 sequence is CASSLVSTDTQYF. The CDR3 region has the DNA TGTGCCAGCAGCTTGGTTAGCACAGATACGCAGTATTTT.

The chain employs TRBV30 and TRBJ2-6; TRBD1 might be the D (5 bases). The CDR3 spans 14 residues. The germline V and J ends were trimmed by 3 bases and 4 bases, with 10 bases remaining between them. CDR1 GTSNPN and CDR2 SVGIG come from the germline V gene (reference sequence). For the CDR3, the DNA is TGTGCCTGGAGGGCAGGGCCCGGGGCCAACGTCCTGACTTTC. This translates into CAWRAGPGANVLTF.

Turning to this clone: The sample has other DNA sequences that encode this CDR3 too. CDR3 DNA sequence: TGTGCCAGCAGCCTCGGACAGAGCAATCAGCCCCAGCATTTT. Its protein is CASSLGQSNQPQHF. J is TRBJ1-5 and V is TRBV6-5, with D tentatively TRBD1 (6 bases). The CDR3 extends over 14 amino acids. Germline V gives CDR1 MNHEY, CDR2 SVGAGI. The germline V and J ends were trimmed by 6 bases and 1 base, with 10 bases remaining between them.

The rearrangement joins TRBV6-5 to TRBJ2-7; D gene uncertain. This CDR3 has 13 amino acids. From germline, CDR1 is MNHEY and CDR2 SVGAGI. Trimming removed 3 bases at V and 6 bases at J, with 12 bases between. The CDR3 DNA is TGTGCCAGCAGTTATTTAATAGACCGCGAGCAGTACTTC. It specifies CASSYLIDREQYF.

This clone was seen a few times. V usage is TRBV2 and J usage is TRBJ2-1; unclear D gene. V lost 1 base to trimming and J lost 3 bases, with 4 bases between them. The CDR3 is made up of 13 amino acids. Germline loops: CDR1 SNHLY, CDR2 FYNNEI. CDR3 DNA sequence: TGTGCCAGCAGTGAAGGGAACTACAATGAGCAGTTCTTC. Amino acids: CASSEGNYNEQFF.

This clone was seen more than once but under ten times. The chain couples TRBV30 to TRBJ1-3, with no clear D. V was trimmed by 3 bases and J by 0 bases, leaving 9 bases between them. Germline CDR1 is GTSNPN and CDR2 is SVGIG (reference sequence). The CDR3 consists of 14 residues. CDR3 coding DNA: TGTGCCTGGAGATTCGGGAGCTCTGGAAACACCATATATTTT. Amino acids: CAWRFGSSGNTIYF.

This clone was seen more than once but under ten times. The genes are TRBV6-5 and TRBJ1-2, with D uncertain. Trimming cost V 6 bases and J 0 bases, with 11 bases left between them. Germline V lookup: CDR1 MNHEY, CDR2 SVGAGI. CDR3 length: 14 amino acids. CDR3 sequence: CASRNAGTNYGYTF. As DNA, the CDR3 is TGTGCCAGCAGGAACGCCGGGACTAACTATGGCTACACCTTC.

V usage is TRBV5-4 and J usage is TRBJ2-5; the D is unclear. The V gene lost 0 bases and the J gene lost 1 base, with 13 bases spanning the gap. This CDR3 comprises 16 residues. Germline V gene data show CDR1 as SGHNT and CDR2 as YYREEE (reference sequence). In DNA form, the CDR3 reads TGTGCCAGCAGCTTGGGCGAGACACCCCTCCAAGAGACCCAGTACTTC. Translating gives CASSLGETPLQETQYF.

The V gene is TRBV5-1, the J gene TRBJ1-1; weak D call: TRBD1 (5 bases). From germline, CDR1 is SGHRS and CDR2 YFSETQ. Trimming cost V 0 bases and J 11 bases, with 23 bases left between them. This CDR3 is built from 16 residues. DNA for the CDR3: TGCGCCAGCAGCTTGGTTGGGGCAGGGTTGGTGAAATGGGCTTTCTTT. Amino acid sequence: CASSLVGAGLVKWAFF.